The present TCR beta chain was sequenced within a study of Graves' ophthalmopathy and Graves' hyperthyroidism. TCR beta CDR3 amplification used RNA transcripts. HTBI primers served in a first-round RT-PCR, which a second-round multiplex PCR followed. TCRdb re-called the multiplex PCR reads through MiXCR, storing one row per CDR3 protein. The sample consists of 900,000 to 1,200,000 distinct CDR3 sequences, less than 45% of them appearing once. V was trimmed by 6 bases and J by 3 bases, leaving 14 bases between them. Germline values: CDR1 SGHVS, CDR2 FQNEAQ. The CDR3 length is 14 residues. The clonotype comes from an adult man with Graves' hyperthyroidism. Sequencing used peripheral blood or thyroid tissue (not recorded which). V is TRBV7-8 and J is TRBJ1-2, with D unclear. The CDR3 nucleotides are TGTGCCAGCAGTGAATCAACAGAGCACTATGGCTACACCTTC. Protein: CASSESTEHYGYTF. The whole variable domain, remainder taken from reference TRBV7-8 and TRBJ1-2, is GAGVSQSPRYKVAKRGQDVALRCDPISGHVSLFWYQQALGQGPEFLTYFQNEAQLDKSGLPSDRFFAERPEGSVSTLKIQRTQQEDSAVYLCASSESTEHYGYTFGSGTRLTVV.